This T cell receptor beta chain was observed in a study of response to subunit inactivated influenza vaccine. Study-wide results and caveats: The authors suggested that every seasonal influenza vaccination recruits few new T cells.

TCRdb reprocessed the RT-PCR reads with MiXCR, giving one entry per CDR3 protein. The table lists under 950,000 distinct CDR3 sequences, around 20% of them singletons. There are a few counts of this clonotype. The antigen is unknown. CDR3 length: 13 residues. Per the germline V gene, CDR1 is KGHSH and CDR2 is LQKENI. The V and J ends lost 5 bases and 5 bases respectively, with 10 bases between them. This TCR came from a middle-aged man who received an inactivated influenza vaccine. Sequencing was performed on PBMCs from blood, taken 4 to 6 days after vaccination. The chain is built from TRBV18 and TRBJ2-1; possible D gene TRBD1, 6 bases. In DNA, the CDR3 is TGTGCCAGCTCAAAACAGGGCAACAATGAGCAGTTCTTC. This codes for CASSKQGNNEQFF.